This T cell receptor beta chain was captured in a study of blood T cell repertoires in COVID-19. Study summary: In each case, the material was cDNA or gDNA derived from T cells, B-cell-depleted T cells, or PBMCs.

TCRdb keeps only in-frame clones here, not all; method: immunoSEQ multiplex PCR. The sample contains tens of thousands of clones, around 88% of which appear only once. The V end was cut by 7 bases, the J end by 3 bases, with 18 bases between. The germline CDR1 and CDR2 sequences are LNHDA and SQIVND (reference sequence). The CDR3 is 15 amino acids. The sequencing input was peripheral blood. The V call is TRBV19, the J call TRBJ1-2, with TRBD1 as a possible D gene (6 bases). The sequence was collected from a woman in her 70s with acute or convalescent COVID-19. CDR3 loop: CASTATGSYDYGYTF. The CDR3 DNA sequence: TGTGCCAGTACTGCTACAGGGAGCTACGACTATGGCTACACCTTC.